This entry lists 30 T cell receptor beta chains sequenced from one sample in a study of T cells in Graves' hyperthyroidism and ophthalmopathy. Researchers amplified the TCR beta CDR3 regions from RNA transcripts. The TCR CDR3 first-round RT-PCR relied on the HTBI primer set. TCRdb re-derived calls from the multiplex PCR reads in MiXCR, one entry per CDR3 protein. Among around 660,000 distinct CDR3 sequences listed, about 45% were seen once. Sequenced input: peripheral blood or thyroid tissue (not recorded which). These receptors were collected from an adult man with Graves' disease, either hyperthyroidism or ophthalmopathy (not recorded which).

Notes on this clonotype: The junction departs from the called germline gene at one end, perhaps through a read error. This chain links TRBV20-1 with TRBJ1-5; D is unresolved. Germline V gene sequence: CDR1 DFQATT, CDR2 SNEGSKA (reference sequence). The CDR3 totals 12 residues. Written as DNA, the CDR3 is TGTGCCTGGAGTGGGCAGGATCAGCCCCAGCATTTT. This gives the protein CAWSGQDQPQHF.

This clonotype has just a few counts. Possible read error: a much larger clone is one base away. The CDR3 is CSARQGLDTEAFF. The CDR3, as DNA: TGCAGCGCACGACAGGGCTTGGACACTGAAGCTTTCTTT. The V and J genes are TRBV29-1 and TRBJ1-1, with 7 bases lining up with TRBD1. V lost 7 bases, J lost 3 bases, and 8 bases stayed unmatched. This CDR3 is built from 13 residues. Germline loops: CDR1 SQVTM, CDR2 ANQGSEA.

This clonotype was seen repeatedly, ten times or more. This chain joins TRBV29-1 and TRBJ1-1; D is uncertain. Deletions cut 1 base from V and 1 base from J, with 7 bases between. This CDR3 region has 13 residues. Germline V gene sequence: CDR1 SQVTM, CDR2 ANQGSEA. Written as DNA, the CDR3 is TGCAGCGTTGAAGGGCAGGAGAACACTGAAGCTTTCTTT. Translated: CSVEGQENTEAFF.

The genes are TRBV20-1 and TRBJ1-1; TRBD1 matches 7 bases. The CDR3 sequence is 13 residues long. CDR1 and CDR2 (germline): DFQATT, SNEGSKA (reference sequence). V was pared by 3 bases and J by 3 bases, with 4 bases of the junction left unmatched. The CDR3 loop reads CSASPGTDTEAFF. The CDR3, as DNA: TGCAGTGCTAGCCCTGGGACAGACACTGAAGCTTTCTTT.

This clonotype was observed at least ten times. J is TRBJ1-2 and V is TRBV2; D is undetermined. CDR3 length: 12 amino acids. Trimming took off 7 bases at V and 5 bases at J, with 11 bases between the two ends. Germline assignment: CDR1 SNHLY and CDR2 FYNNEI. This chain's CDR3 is CASKEQLYGYTF. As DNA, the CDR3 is TGTGCCAGCAAGGAACAACTATATGGCTACACCTTC.

The CDR3, as DNA: TGCAGTGCTAGGGCTGGGTCAGTCCCCGGGGAGCTGTTTTTT. Its protein is CSARAGSVPGELFF. The chain joins TRBV20-1 to TRBJ2-2; D gene unclear. The CDR3 totals 14 residues. Per the germline V gene, CDR1 is DFQATT and CDR2 is SNEGSKA (reference sequence). The V end lost 3 bases, the J end lost 6 bases, and 14 bases lay between the germline ends.

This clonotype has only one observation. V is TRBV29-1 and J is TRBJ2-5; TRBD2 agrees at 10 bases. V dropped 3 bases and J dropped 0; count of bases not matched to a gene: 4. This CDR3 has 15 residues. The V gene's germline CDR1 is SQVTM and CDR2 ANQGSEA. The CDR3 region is CSVEGLAGDQETQYF. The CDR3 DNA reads TGCAGCGTTGAGGGGCTAGCGGGGGACCAAGAGACCCAGTACTTC.

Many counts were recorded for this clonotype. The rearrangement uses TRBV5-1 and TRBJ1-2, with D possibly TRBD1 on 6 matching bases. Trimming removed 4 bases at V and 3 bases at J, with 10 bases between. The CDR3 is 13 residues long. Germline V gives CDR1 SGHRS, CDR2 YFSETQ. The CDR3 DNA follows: TGCGCCAGCAGCGCCCGACAGGACTATGGCTACACCTTC. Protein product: CASSARQDYGYTF.

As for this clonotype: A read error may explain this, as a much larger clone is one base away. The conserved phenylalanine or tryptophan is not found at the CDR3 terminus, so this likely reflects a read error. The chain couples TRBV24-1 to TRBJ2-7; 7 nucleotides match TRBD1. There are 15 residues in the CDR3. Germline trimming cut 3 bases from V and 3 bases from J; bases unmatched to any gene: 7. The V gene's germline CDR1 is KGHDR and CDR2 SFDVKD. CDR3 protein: CATSDPRTGLYEQYL. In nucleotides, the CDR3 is TGTGCCACCAGTGATCCTAGGACAGGTCTCTACGAGCAGTACCTC.

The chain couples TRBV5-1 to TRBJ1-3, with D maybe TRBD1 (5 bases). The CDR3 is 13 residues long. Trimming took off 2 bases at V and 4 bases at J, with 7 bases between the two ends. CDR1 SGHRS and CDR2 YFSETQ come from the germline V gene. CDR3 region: CASSFRDGNTIYF. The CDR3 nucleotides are TGCGCCAGCAGCTTCCGGGACGGAAACACCATATATTTT.

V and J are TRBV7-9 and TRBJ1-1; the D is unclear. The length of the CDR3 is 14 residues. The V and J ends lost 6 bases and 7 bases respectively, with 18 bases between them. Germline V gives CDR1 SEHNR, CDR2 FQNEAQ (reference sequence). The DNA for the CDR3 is TGTGCCAGCAGTTTGACCCCTGGGTACCTTGAAGCTTTCTTT. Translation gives CASSLTPGYLEAFF.

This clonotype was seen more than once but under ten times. In DNA, the CDR3 is TGCAGTGCATCGGGACTAGCCCGGTTAGAGACCCAGTACTTC. This sequence encodes CSASGLARLETQYF. This sequence joins TRBV20-1 and TRBJ2-5, with 9 bases aligning to TRBD2. The CDR3 contains 14 residues. CDR1 and CDR2 from the germline V gene are DFQATT and SNEGSKA (reference sequence). The trim removed 6 bases at V and 4 bases at J, leaving 9 bases unmatched.

The CDR3 coding sequence is TGCAGTGCTGGAGCGACAGGGGGTGTGGAGACCCAGTACTTC. Translated: CSAGATGGVETQYF. This chain connects TRBV20-1 to TRBJ2-5; 9 bases are a match to TRBD1. The CDR3 contains 14 residues. After removal of 5 bases from V and 5 bases from J, the junction contained 9 bases not matched to a gene. Germline V gives CDR1 DFQATT, CDR2 SNEGSKA (reference sequence).

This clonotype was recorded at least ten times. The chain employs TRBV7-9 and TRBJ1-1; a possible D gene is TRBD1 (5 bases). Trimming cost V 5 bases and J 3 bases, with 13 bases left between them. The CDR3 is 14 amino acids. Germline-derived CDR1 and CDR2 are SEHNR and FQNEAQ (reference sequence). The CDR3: CASSPPEGYTEAFF. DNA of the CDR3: TGTGCCAGCAGCCCTCCGGAGGGGTACACTGAAGCTTTCTTT.

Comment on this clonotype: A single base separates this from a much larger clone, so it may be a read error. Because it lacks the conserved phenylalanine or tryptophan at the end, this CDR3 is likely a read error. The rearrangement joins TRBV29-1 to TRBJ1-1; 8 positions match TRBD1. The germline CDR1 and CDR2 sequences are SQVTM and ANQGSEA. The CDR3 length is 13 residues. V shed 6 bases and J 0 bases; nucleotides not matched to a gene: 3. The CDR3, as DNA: TGCAGCGTGCGGACAGGGATGAACACTGAAGCTTTCTTA. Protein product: CSVRTGMNTEAFL.

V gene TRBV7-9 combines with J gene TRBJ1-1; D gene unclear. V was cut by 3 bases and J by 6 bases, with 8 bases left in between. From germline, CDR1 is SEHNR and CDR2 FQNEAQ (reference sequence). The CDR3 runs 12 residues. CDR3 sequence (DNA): TGTGCCAGCAGCTTGGGGATCGCTGAAGCTTTCTTT. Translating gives CASSLGIAEAFF.

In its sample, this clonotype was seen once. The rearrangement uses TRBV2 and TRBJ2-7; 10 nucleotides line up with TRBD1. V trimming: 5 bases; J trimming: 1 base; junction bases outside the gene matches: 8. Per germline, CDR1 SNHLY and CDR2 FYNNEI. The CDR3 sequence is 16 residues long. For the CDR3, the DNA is TGTGCCAGCAGTTCGACAGGGGGCGGCGGGTCCTACGAGCAGTACTTC. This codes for CASSSTGGGGSYEQYF.

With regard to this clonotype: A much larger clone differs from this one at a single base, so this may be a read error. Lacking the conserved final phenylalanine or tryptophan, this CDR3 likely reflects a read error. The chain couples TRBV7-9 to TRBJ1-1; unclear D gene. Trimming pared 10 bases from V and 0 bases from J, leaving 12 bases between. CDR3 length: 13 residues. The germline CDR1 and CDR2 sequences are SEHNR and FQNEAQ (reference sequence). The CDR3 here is CATSGVMNTEAFL. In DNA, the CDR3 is TGTGCCACCTCGGGCGTGATGAACACTGAAGCTTTCCTT.

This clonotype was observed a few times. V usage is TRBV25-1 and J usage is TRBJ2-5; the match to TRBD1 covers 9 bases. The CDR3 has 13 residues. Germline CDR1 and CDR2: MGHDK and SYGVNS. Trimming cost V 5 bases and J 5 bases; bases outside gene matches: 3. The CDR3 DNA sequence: TGTGCCAGCAGTACAGGGGGCGTGGAGACCCAGTACTTC. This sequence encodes CASSTGGVETQYF.

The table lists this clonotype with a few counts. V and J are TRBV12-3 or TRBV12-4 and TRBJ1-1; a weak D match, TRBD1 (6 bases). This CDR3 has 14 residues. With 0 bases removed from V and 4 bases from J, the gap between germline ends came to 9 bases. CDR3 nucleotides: TGTGCCAGCAGTTTAGCCCAACAGGGCACTGAAGCTTTCTTT. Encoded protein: CASSLAQQGTEAFF.

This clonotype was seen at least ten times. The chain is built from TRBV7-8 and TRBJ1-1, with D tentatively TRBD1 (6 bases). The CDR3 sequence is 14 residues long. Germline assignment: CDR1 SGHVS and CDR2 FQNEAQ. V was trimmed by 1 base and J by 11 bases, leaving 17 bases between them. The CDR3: CASSLGAGRGDAFF. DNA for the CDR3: TGTGCCAGCAGCTTAGGTGCGGGCAGGGGAGACGCTTTCTTT.

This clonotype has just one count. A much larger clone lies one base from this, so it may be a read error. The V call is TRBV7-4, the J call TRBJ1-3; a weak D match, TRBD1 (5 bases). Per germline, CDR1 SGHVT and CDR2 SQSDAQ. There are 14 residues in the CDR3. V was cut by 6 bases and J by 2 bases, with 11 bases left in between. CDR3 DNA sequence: TGTGCCAGCAGTGAGGTGGGGGCTGGAAACACCATATATTTT. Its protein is CASSEVGAGNTIYF.

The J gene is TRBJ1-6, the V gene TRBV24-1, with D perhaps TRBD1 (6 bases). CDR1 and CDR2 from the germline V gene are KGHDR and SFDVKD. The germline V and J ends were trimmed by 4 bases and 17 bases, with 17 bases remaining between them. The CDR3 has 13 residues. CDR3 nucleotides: TGTGCCACCAGTGAGCCCGGGACAAGGACTTTCCACTTT. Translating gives CATSEPGTRTFHF.

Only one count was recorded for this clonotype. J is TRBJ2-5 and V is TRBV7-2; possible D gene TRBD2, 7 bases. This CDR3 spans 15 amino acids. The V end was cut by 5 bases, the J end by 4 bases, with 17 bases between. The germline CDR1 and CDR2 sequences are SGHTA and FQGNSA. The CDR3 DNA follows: TGTGCCAGCAGCCGAGTTGGGGGGGGGCCAGAGACCCAGTACTTC. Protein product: CASSRVGGGPETQYF.

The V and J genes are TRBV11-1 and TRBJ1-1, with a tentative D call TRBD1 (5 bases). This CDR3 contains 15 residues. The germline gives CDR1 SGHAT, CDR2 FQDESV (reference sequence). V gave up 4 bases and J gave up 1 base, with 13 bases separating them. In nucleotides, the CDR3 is TGTGCCAGCAGCTGGGGGGTCGGAGAGAACACTGAAGCTTTCTTT. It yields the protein CASSWGVGENTEAFF. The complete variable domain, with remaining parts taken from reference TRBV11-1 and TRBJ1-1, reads EAEVAQSPRYKITEKSQAVAFWCDPISGHATLYWYRQILGQGPELLVQFQDESVVDDSQLPKDRFSAERLKGVDSTLKIQPAELGDSAMYLCASSWGVGENTEAFFGQGTRLTVV.

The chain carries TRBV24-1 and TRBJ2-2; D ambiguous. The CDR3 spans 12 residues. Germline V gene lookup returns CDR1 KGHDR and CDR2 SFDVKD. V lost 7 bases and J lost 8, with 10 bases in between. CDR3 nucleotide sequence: TGTGCCACCAGGGGTGGTTTAGGGGAGCTGTTTTTT. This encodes CATRGGLGELFF.

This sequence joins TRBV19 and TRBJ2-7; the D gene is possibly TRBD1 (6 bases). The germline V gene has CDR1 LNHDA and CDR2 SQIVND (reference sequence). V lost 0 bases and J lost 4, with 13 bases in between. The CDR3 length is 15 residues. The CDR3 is CASSIDTGTIYEQYF. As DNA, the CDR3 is TGTGCCAGTAGTATAGATACCGGGACAATATACGAGCAGTACTTC.

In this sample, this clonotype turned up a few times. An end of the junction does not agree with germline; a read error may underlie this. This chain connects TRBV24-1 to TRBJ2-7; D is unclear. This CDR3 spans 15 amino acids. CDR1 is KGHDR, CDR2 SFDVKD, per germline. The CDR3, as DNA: TGTGCCACCAGTGATTCAAAGACGGCCGTCTACGAGCAATACTTC. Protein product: CATSDSKTAVYEQYF.

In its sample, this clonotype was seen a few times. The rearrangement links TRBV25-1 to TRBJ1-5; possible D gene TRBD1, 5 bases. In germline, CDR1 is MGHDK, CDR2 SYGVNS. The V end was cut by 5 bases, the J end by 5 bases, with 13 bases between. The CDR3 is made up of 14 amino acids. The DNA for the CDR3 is TGTGCCAGCAGTTTGACAGATGTGTATCAGCCCCAGCATTTT. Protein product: CASSLTDVYQPQHF.

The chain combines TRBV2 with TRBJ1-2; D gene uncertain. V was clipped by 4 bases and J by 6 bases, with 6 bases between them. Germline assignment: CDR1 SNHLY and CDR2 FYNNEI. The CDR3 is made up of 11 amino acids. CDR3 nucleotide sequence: TGTGCCAGCAGTGGAGACGATGGCTACACCTTC. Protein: CASSGDDGYTF.